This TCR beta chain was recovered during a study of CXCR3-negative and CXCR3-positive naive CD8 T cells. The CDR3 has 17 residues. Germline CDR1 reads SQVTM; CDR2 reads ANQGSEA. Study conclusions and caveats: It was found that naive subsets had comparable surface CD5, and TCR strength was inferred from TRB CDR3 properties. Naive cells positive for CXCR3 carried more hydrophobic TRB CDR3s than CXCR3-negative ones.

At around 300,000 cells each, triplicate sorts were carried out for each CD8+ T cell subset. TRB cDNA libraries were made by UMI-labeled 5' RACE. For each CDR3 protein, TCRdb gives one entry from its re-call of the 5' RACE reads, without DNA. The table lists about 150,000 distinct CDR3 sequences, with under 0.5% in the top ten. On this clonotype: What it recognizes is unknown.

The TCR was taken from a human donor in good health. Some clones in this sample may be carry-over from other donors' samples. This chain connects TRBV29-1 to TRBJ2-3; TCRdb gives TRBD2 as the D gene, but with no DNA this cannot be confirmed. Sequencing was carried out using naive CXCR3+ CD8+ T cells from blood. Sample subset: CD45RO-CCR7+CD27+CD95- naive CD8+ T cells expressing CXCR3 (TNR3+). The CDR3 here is CSVEGRTSGGPSDTQYF.